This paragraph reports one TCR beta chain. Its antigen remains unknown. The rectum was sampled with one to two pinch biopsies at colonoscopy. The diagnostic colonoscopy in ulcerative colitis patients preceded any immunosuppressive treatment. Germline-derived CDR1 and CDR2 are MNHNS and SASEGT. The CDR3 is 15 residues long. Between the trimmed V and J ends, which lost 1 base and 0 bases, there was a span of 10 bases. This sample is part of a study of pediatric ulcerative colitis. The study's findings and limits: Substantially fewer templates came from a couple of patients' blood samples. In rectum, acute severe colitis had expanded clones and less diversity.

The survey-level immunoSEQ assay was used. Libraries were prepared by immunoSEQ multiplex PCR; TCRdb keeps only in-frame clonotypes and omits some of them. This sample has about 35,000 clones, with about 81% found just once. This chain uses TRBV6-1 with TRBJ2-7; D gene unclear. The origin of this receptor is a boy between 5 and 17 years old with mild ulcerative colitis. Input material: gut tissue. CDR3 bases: TGTGCCAGCAGTGAAGAACGGATTAGCTCCTACGAGCAGTACTTC. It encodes CASSEERISSYEQYF.